The rows below give T cell receptor beta chains drawn from one sample of a study of cytotoxic CD8 clonotypes in ibrutinib-treated CLL. Clones were read by immunoSEQ multiplex PCR, and TCRdb kept only the in-frame ones, dropping some. The sample shows some 350,000 clones, about 61% of them seen only once. The sample in question was PBMCs, obtained after 36 months of ibrutinib treatment. These receptors came from a human donor with chronic lymphocytic leukemia. The CDR3 runs from the conserved cysteine through the conserved F or W. A D gene is named only where the DNA matches it firmly. Rows may omit the clone size; those that give it use once, few, many or a size class.

d_gene	v_gene	abundance	j_gene	CDR3nt	CDR3aa
NA	TRBV5-1	NA	TRBJ2-1	TGCGCCAGCAGCTTCTGGGGGAAGAATGAGCAGTTCTTC	CASSFWGKNEQFF
NA	TRBV29-1	NA	TRBJ2-4	TGCAGCGTCCCCCCTGGTCAGAGGGCCAAAAACATTCAGTACTTC	CSVPPGQRAKNIQYF
TRBD2	TRBV7-3	NA	TRBJ2-2	TGTGCCAGCAGCTTAGGGCTAGCGGGAACCGGGGAGCTGTTTTTT	CASSLGLAGTGELFF
TRBD1	TRBV9	NA	TRBJ1-5	TGTGCCAGCAGCTACGACAGGGCTGGGCAGCCCCAGCATTTT	CASSYDRAGQPQHF
NA	TRBV5-6	NA	TRBJ1-6	TGTGCCAGCAGCGATAGACGGGCCTTTGGATCACCCCTCCACTTT	CASSDRRAFGSPLHF
TRBD2	TRBV28	NA	TRBJ2-7	TGTGCCAGCACCTCTCTAGCGGGAGGGTCCCCCTACGAGCAGTACTTC	CASTSLAGGSPYEQYF
NA	TRBV18	NA	TRBJ2-5	TGTGCCAGCTCACCATTTTTGCAGGGCCGGGAGACCCAGTACTTC	CASSPFLQGRETQYF
TRBD1	TRBV5-6	NA	TRBJ2-2	TGTGCCAGCAGCCCCGACAGGGTGAACACCGGGGAGCTGTTTTTT	CASSPDRVNTGELFF
NA	TRBV5-4	NA	TRBJ2-3	TGTGCCAGCAGCTTGGATGTGATCAGTGATACGCAGTATTTT	CASSLDVISDTQYF
TRBD1	TRBV14	NA	TRBJ1-2	TGTGCCAGCAGCCCACGCGGGACAGGGCGCTATGGCTACACCTTC	CASSPRGTGRYGYTF
NA	TRBV7-2	NA	TRBJ1-2	TGTGCCAGCAGCGGACGCAGGGGCTCTAACTATGGCTACACCTTC	CASSGRRGSNYGYTF
NA	TRBV7-6	NA	TRBJ1-1	TGTGCCAGCAGCCTCAACCCTGGGGTTCGGAACACTGAAGCTTTCTTT	CASSLNPGVRNTEAFF
TRBD1	TRBV29-1	few	TRBJ2-7	TGCAGCGTGCGGACAGGTTCTAGCTCCTACGAGCAGTACTTC	CSVRTGSSSYEQYF
NA	TRBV2	NA	TRBJ1-1	TGTGCCAGCAGCAGAGGGAGGGGCACTGAAGCTTTCTTT	CASSRGRGTEAFF
TRBD2	TRBV11-2	NA	TRBJ2-1	TGTGCCAGCAACCCCGGTGGCCTAGCGGGATACAATGAGCAGTTCTTC	CASNPGGLAGYNEQFF
NA	TRBV5-1	NA	TRBJ1-2	TGCGCCAGCAGCTTTTGGGGGCCGACCTATGGCTACACCTTC	CASSFWGPTYGYTF
NA	TRBV9	NA	TRBJ1-2	TGTGCCAGCAGCGTAGGACAGCGATCTAACTATGGCTACACCTTC	CASSVGQRSNYGYTF
TRBD1	TRBV5-1	few	TRBJ1-2	TGCGCCAGCAGCATAACAGGGGGCTCCTATGGCTACACCTTC	CASSITGGSYGYTF
TRBD2	TRBV9	NA	TRBJ2-1	TGTGCCAGCAGCGTAGCGAGTCTAGCGGGAGGCTATGAGCAGTTCTTC	CASSVASLAGGYEQFF
NA	TRBV4-2	few	TRBJ1-2	TGTGCCAGCAGCCAAGATCTTGTCAGTCACTATGGCTACACCTTC	CASSQDLVSHYGYTF
NA	TRBV5-1	NA	TRBJ2-3	TGCGCCAGCAGCTTGGTAGGCGGGGGCACGCAGTATTTT	CASSLVGGGTQYF
NA	TRBV10-2	NA	TRBJ2-5	TGCGCCAGCAGTGACCCCAACCTGGGGGGACGAGAGACCCAGTACTTC	CASSDPNLGGRETQYF
NA	TRBV6-7	NA	TRBJ1-6	TGTGCCAGCAGTTATGGGCTTAGTGGCCTCCACTTT	CASSYGLSGLHF
NA	TRBV2	few	TRBJ1-2	TGTGCCAGCGCCCGGTCGTCGGATGGCTACACCTTC	CASARSSDGYTF
NA	TRBV5-1	NA	TRBJ2-2	TGCGCCAGCAGCTTAACGGGACCACTACATTCCGGGGAGCTGTTTTTT	CASSLTGPLHSGELFF
TRBD1	TRBV11-2	NA	TRBJ1-2	TGTGCCAGCAGCTCGATTCGACAGGGGGCCGTTTATGGCTACACCTTC	CASSSIRQGAVYGYTF
NA	TRBV5-1	few	TRBJ2-3	TGCGCCAGCAGCCTAGGGGGCACAGATACGCAGTATTTT	CASSLGGTDTQYF
NA	TRBV7-3	NA	TRBJ1-4	TGTGCCAGCAGCTTAGGGGGGCAGCATAATGAAAAACTGTTTTTT	CASSLGGQHNEKLFF
NA	TRBV28	NA	TRBJ1-3	TGTGCCAGTCCCAAGGGGAACACCATATATTTT	CASPKGNTIYF
TRBD1	TRBV6-6	NA	TRBJ1-2	TGTGCCAGCAGTTACGGACAGGGGCGGATTGGCTACACCTTC	CASSYGQGRIGYTF
NA	TRBV9	NA	TRBJ2-3	TGTGCCAGCAGCGTAGGGGCAGGGCCCACAGATACGCAGTATTTT	CASSVGAGPTDTQYF
NA	TRBV2	NA	TRBJ2-2	TGTGCCAGGACACGCTTGCGGGGGAACACCGGGGAGCTGTTTTTT	CARTRLRGNTGELFF
NA	TRBV19	NA	TRBJ2-7	TGTGCCAGTAGTCAAGGGGGTGCAGGGACGAGGTACGAGCAGTACTTC	CASSQGGAGTRYEQYF
NA	TRBV9	NA	TRBJ1-1	TGTGCCAGCAGCGTAGTTTGGCAACCAAGGGTCCACACTGAAGCTTTCTTT	CASSVVWQPRVHTEAFF
TRBD1	TRBV18	NA	TRBJ1-1	TGTGCCAGCTCACCACTTGGAAGACAGGGAGGCACTGAAGCTTTCTTT	CASSPLGRQGGTEAFF
TRBD2	TRBV29-1	NA	TRBJ2-5	TGCAGCGTTCCGGGACTAGTCGTGGAGACCCAGTACTTC	CSVPGLVVETQYF
TRBD2	TRBV5-1	NA	TRBJ2-7	TGCGCCAGCAGCGACACGAGGCTAGCGGGGGTTTATTCCTACGAGCAGTACTTC	CASSDTRLAGVYSYEQYF
NA	TRBV7-9	NA	TRBJ2-7	TGTGCCAGCAGCTTCGGGGCCACCCGCTCCTACGAGCAGTACTTC	CASSFGATRSYEQYF
TRBD2	TRBV6-5	NA	TRBJ2-1	TGTGCCAGCAGGTCTACTAGCGGAACCTACAATGAGCAGTTCTTC	CASRSTSGTYNEQFF
TRBD2	TRBV9	NA	TRBJ2-5	TGTGCCAGCAACCGTCGTCAAGCGGGACCCCAAGAGACCCAGTACTTC	CASNRRQAGPQETQYF
TRBD2	TRBV7-8	NA	TRBJ2-7	TGTGCCAGCAGCGGAGGGACTAGCGGGAGTCACGACGAGCAGTACTTC	CASSGGTSGSHDEQYF
NA	TRBV21-1	NA	TRBJ2-1	TGTGCCAGCAGCCCTCGACTCAATGAGCAGTTCTTC	CASSPRLNEQFF
NA	TRBV6-6	NA	TRBJ1-2	TGTGCCCTCAGGTCGGCAGGGGTTTTCTATGGCTACACCTTC	CALRSAGVFYGYTF
TRBD1	TRBV7-2	NA	TRBJ1-2	TGTGCCAGCAGCTTAGTCTCGGGGACAGGGGTACTTCACTATGGCTACACCTTC	CASSLVSGTGVLHYGYTF
NA	TRBV7-8	NA	TRBJ2-7	TGTGCCAGCAGCGTTAGCGTTTCCTACGAGCAGTACTTC	CASSVSVSYEQYF
TRBD2	TRBV19	NA	TRBJ2-7	TGTGCCAGTAGTAACTCCGGGGAGGGTACCTACGAGCAGTACTTC	CASSNSGEGTYEQYF
NA	TRBV7-9	once	TRBJ2-2	TGTGCCAGCAGCAAACCTGACAGGAACACCGGGGAGCTGTTTTTT	CASSKPDRNTGELFF
NA	TRBV5-6	NA	TRBJ2-5	TGTGCCAGCAGCCCGAGACTAGTAGGCCTTCTCCAAGAGACCCAGTACTTC	CASSPRLVGLLQETQYF